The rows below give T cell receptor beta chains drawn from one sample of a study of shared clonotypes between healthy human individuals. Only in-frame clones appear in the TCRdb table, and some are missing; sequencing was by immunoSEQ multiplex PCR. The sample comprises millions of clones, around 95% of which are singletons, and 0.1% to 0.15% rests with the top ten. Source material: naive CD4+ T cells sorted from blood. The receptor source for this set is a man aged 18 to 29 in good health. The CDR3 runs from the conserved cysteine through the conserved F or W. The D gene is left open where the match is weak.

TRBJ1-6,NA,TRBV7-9,CASSVQGGGNSPLHF
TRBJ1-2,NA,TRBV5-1,CASSYTGTTNYGYTF
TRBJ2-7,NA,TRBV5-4,CASSPSGTPSYEQYF
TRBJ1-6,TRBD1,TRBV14,CASSQEAGGPTSPLHF
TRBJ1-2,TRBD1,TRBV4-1,CASSLSTGANYGYTF
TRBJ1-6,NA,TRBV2,CASSLGQTNSPLHF
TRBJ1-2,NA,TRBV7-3,CASSIQDYGYTF
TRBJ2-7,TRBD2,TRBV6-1,CASSERGRGDYEQYF
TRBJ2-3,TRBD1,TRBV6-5,CASTYGRDRGSDTQYF
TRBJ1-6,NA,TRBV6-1,CASSEIVTPPLHF
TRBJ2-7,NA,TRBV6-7,CASSPPPDSEQYF
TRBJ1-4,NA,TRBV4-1,CASSQEEILGSREKLFF
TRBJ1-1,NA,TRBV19,CASSTYSYTEAFF
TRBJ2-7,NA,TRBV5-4,CASSKGLLPYEQYF
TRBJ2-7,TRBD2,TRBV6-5,CASRRLAFSYEQYF
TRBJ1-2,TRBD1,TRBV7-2,CASSFSTGGRGNLGYTF
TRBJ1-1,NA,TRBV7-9,CASSLDLGTDTEAFF
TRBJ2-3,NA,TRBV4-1,CASSQDGALTDTQYF
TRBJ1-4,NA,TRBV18,CASSEQGGEKLFF
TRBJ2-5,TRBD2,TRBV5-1,CASSLVSTGGPGETQYF
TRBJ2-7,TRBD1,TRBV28,CASSSPGQGRDF
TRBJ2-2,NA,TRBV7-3,CASSQGQNTGELFF
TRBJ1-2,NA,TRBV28,CASSFRQSYGYTF
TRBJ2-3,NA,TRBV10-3,CAISSKPTRITDTQYF
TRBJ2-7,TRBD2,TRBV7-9,CASSPVLGTSGSYEQYF
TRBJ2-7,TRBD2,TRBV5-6,CASSLHRSGTSYEQYF
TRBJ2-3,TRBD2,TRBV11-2,CASSILAGGGTDTQYF
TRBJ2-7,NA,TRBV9,CASSQLPGPYEQYF
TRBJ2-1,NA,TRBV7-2,CASSRTSEQFF
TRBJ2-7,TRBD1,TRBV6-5,CASSPRQGSSYEQYF
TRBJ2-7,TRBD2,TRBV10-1,CASSETSGPSEEQYF
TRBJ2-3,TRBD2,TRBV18,CASSPPGGTQYF
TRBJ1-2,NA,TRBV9,CASSVDSISASYTF
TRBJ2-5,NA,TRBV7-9,CASSLSRGKETQYF
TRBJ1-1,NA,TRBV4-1,CASSHLTGFTEAFF
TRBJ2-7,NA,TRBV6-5,CASSYGPTAYEQYF
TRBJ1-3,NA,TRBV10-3,CAISERAVGATGNTIYF
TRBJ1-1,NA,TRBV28,CASSSSLNTEAFF
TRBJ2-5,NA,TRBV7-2,CASSRTGTRQETQYF
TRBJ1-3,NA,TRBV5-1,CASSLTGYGNTIYF
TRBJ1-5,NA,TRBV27,CASSFGGAGNQPQHF
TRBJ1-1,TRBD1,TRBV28,CASSATGGQNTEAFF
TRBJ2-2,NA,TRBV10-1,CASSARDTGELFF
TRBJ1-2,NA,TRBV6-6,CASSEGGDYGYTF
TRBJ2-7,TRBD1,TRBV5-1,CASSPGQGAVYEQYF
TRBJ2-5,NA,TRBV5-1,CASSKNIPGMQETQYF
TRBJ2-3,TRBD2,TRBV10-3,CAALLSGNTDTQYF
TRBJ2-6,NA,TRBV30,CACPLSRGGPNVLTF
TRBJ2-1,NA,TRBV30,CAWREGIAHTEQFF
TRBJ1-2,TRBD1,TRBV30,CAYRTGGLYSYGYTF
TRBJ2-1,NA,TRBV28,CAAAATGRSYNEQFF